The 23 T cell receptor beta chains in this list originate from one sample, sequenced in a study of blood T cell repertoires in COVID-19. TCRdb's table, derived via immunoSEQ multiplex PCR, lists solely in-frame clones and lacks some. The sample has around 100,000 clones, about 86% seen once. Source material: peripheral blood. The source is a human donor in a cohort sampled during active COVID-19.

V usage is TRBV13 and J usage is TRBJ1-2, with a possible D match to TRBD1 (5 bases). Germline V gene lookup returns CDR1 PRHDT and CDR2 FYEKMQ (reference sequence). V was clipped by 1 base and J by 4 bases, with 7 bases between them. The CDR3 spans 13 residues. CDR3 protein: CASSLDQGYGYTF. CDR3 bases: TGTGCCAGCAGCTTAGATCAGGGCTATGGCTACACCTTC.

V and J are TRBV7-9 and TRBJ1-1; 8 positions match TRBD1. Germline CDR1 reads SEHNR; CDR2 reads FQNEAQ (reference sequence). V lost 2 bases, J lost 5 bases, and 4 bases stayed unmatched. The CDR3 contains 14 residues. CDR3: CASSLQQGGTEAFF. DNA of the CDR3: TGTGCCAGCAGCTTACAACAGGGGGGTACTGAAGCTTTCTTT.

This chain joins TRBV7-2 and TRBJ2-3, with 8 bases aligning to TRBD2. This CDR3 spans 12 amino acids. The ends lost 7 bases at V and 8 bases at J; junction bases unmatched: 5. Germline assignment: CDR1 SGHTA and CDR2 FQGNSA. This CDR3 reads CASTEREITQYF. CDR3 sequence (DNA): TGTGCCAGCACCGAGCGGGAGATTACGCAGTATTTT. The whole variable domain, remainder taken from reference TRBV7-2 and TRBJ2-3, is GAGVSQSPSNKVTEKGKDVELRCDPISGHTALYWYRQSLGQGLEFLIYFQGNSAPDKSGLPSDRFSAERTGGSVSTLTIQRTQQEDSAVYLCASTEREITQYFGPGTRLTVL.

The V gene is TRBV23-1, the J gene TRBJ2-6; TRBD1 agrees at 7 bases. TRBV23-1 is reported as an ORF; its role is uncertain. Germline trimming cut 7 bases from V and 0 bases from J; bases unmatched to any gene: 6. The CDR3 has 16 residues. The CDR3 sequence is CASTGTARSGANVLTF. The CDR3 nucleotides read TGCGCCAGCACAGGGACAGCCCGCTCTGGGGCCAACGTCCTGACTTTC.

The chain carries TRBV5-5 and TRBJ2-4; TRBD1 matches 7 bases. Looked up from germline, CDR1 is SGHKS and CDR2 is YYEKEE (reference sequence). The CDR3 totals 12 residues. V was clipped by 9 bases and J by 6 bases; unmatched bases: 6. This CDR3 is CATSGTANIQYF. CDR3 DNA: TGTGCCACCTCCGGGACAGCAAACATTCAGTACTTC.

The rearrangement joins TRBV6-2 or TRBV6-3 to TRBJ2-3, with 14 bases aligning to TRBD2. CDR1 is MNHEY and CDR2 is SVGEGT in the germline V gene. This CDR3 comprises 16 residues. Trimming at V came to 4 bases and at J to 5 bases, leaving 5 bases not matched to a gene. The CDR3 loop is CASSSGLAGEVDTQYF. CDR3 DNA sequence: TGTGCCAGCAGTTCGGGACTAGCGGGAGAGGTAGATACGCAGTATTTT.

This clone was observed a single time. This sequence joins TRBV11-2 and TRBJ1-5; TRBD1 matches at 8 bases. The CDR3 sequence is 17 residues long. Germline values: CDR1 SGHAT, CDR2 FQNNGV. V shed 4 bases and J 5 bases; nucleotides not matched to a gene: 13. The CDR3 nucleotides read TGTGCCAGCAGCTCCTGGACAGGGTTGGGGTTCCATCAGCCCCAGCATTTT. It is translated as CASSSWTGLGFHQPQHF.

The V and J genes are TRBV7-9 and TRBJ1-1; possible D gene TRBD1, 6 bases. Per the germline V gene, CDR1 is SEHNR and CDR2 is FQNEAQ (reference sequence). The CDR3 covers 13 residues. V shed 4 bases and J shed 6 bases, with 12 bases lying between them. As DNA, the CDR3 is TGTGCCAGCAGCTATAACAGGGTGGCTGAAGCTTTCTTT. This sequence encodes CASSYNRVAEAFF.

The chain carries TRBV28 and TRBJ1-3; weak D call: TRBD1 (6 bases). With 6 bases removed from V and 2 bases from J, the gap between germline ends came to 11 bases. In germline, CDR1 is MDHEN, CDR2 SYDVKM. This CDR3 has 14 amino acids. This CDR3 reads CASRGGLTGNTIYF. The CDR3 DNA reads TGTGCCAGCAGGGGGGGGCTTACTGGAAACACCATATATTTT. The complete variable domain, with remaining parts taken from reference TRBV28 and TRBJ1-3, reads DVKVTQSSRYLVKRTGEKVFLECVQDMDHENMFWYRQDPGLGLRLIYFSYDVKMKEKGDIPEGYSVSREKKERFSLILESASTNQTSMYLCASRGGLTGNTIYFGEGSWLTVV.

The chain links TRBV18 to TRBJ2-2; possibly TRBD1 for D (6 bases). CDR1 is KGHSH and CDR2 is LQKENI in the germline V gene. The CDR3 extends over 14 amino acids. V lost 3 bases and J lost 1, with 6 bases in between. The CDR3 DNA reads as TGTGCCAGCTCACCGGACAGGAACACCGGGGAGCTGTTTTTT. Encoded protein: CASSPDRNTGELFF. Drawing the rest from reference TRBV18 and TRBJ2-2, the complete variable domain is NAGVMQNPRHLVRRRGQEARLRCSPMKGHSHVYWYRQLPEEGLKFMVYLQKENIIDESGMPKERFSAEFPKEGPSILRIQQVVRGDSAAYFCASSPDRNTGELFFGEGSRLTVL.

V and J are TRBV28 and TRBJ2-7, with 9 bases identical to TRBD1. The germline V gene encodes CDR1 MDHEN and CDR2 SYDVKM. The junction had 20 bases not matched to a gene; V was cut back by 6 bases and J by 2 bases. The CDR3 is 19 residues long. The CDR3 nucleotides are TGTGCCAGCAGACATACAGGGGGCGATTACAGGGGATTAACCTACGAGCAGTACTTC. It yields the protein CASRHTGGDYRGLTYEQYF.

This chain joins TRBV19 and TRBJ2-4; TRBD1 might be the D (6 bases). Trimming removed 4 bases at V and 0 bases at J, with 13 bases between. The CDR3 totals 16 residues. Germline-derived CDR1 and CDR2 are LNHDA and SQIVND (reference sequence). The CDR3 bases are TGTGCCAGTAGTACGGACAGAACCTTAGCCAAAAACATTCAGTACTTC. This codes for CASSTDRTLAKNIQYF.

V gene TRBV6-5 combines with J gene TRBJ1-2, with D hard to call. Germline V gene data show CDR1 as MNHEY and CDR2 as SVGAGI. The V end lost 5 bases, the J end lost 1 base, and 8 bases lay between the germline ends. The CDR3 extends over 13 amino acids. CDR3 region: CASSLVNNYGYTF. The CDR3 DNA sequence: TGTGCCAGCAGTCTAGTGAATAACTATGGCTACACCTTC.

This clone came up once. The chain couples TRBV10-1 to TRBJ2-7; 11 bases are shared with TRBD2. The CDR3 runs to 15 residues. Germline V gives CDR1 WNHNN, CDR2 SYGVQD (reference sequence). V shed 3 bases and J 6 bases; nucleotides not matched to a gene: 7. The CDR3 loop reads CASSDLAGGTSEQYF. The CDR3 coding sequence is TGCGCCAGCAGTGATCTAGCGGGGGGAACCTCCGAGCAGTACTTC.

This clone was picked up one time. The rearrangement joins TRBV7-8 to TRBJ2-1; TRBD2 agrees at 10 bases. V dropped 6 bases and J dropped 16; count of bases not matched to a gene: 12. The germline V gene has CDR1 SGHVS and CDR2 FQNEAQ. CDR3 size: 13 residues. DNA for the CDR3: TGTGCCAGCAGACCCACCGCCGGGACTAGCGTCTTCTTC. This translates into CASRPTAGTSVFF.

The chain combines TRBV9 with TRBJ1-6, with TRBD1 matching 7 bases. The V segment lost 4 bases and the J segment 8 bases; nucleotides outside the gene matches: 3. This CDR3 is 13 amino acids long. In germline, CDR1 is SGDLS, CDR2 YYNGEE. The CDR3 coding sequence is TGTGCCAGCAGCATAGGGGGCGATTCACCCCTCCACTTT. It encodes CASSIGGDSPLHF. Full variable domain (rest looked up from reference TRBV9 and TRBJ1-6): DSGVTQTPKHLITATGQRVTLRCSPRSGDLSVYWYQQSLDQGLQFLIQYYNGEERAKGNILERFSAQQFPDLHSELNLSSLELGDSALYFCASSIGGDSPLHFGNGTRLTVT.

V and J are TRBV5-1 and TRBJ1-5; no definite D call. V was trimmed by 4 bases and J by 1 base, leaving 12 bases between them. From germline, CDR1 is SGHRS and CDR2 YFSETQ. CDR3 length equals 15 residues. This chain's CDR3 is CASSTSGSSNQPQHF. In DNA form, the CDR3 reads TGCGCCAGCAGCACCTCGGGGTCGAGCAATCAGCCCCAGCATTTT. Drawing the rest from reference TRBV5-1 and TRBJ1-5, the complete variable domain is KAGVTQTPRYLIKTRGQQVTLSCSPISGHRSVSWYQQTPGQGLQFLFEYFSETQRNKGNFPGRFSGRQFSNSRSEMNVSTLELGDSALYLCASSTSGSSNQPQHFGDGTRLSIL.

The chain is built from TRBV19 and TRBJ1-2; 7 bases are a match to TRBD1. In germline, CDR1 is LNHDA, CDR2 SQIVND (reference sequence). The J segment lost 4 bases and the V segment lost 7 bases, leaving 9 bases of the junction unmatched. The CDR3 spans 14 residues. This CDR3 is CASKTQRDSYGYTF. For the CDR3, the DNA is TGTGCCAGTAAAACCCAAAGGGACAGCTATGGCTACACCTTC.

This clone was recorded once. The chain combines TRBV6-5 with TRBJ2-1; 7 nucleotides align to TRBD2. From germline, CDR1 is MNHEY and CDR2 SVGAGI. Trimming cost V 6 bases and J 6 bases; bases outside gene matches: 8. This CDR3 region has 14 residues. CDR3 in DNA: TGTGCCAGCAGGCCCGGGACTACGTTCAATGAGCAGTTCTTC. Translating gives CASRPGTTFNEQFF.

The chain couples TRBV27 to TRBJ1-2; tentatively, D is TRBD1 (5 bases). Germline CDR1 reads MNHEY; CDR2 reads SMNVEV (reference sequence). The CDR3 covers 17 residues. Trimming stripped 3 bases from V and 4 bases from J, with 21 bases between. CDR3 in amino acids: CASSFSSWGEDTYGYTF. CDR3 nucleotide sequence: TGTGCCAGCAGTTTTTCCTCTTGGGGGGAAGACACCTATGGCTACACCTTC.

The rearrangement joins TRBV4-1 to TRBJ2-7; 9 bases align to TRBD2. Trimming took 1 base from V and 5 from J; bases not matched to a gene: 6. There are 15 residues in the CDR3. The V gene's germline CDR1 is MGHRA and CDR2 YSYEKL. The CDR3 reads CASSQGGRALHEQYF. CDR3 nucleotides: TGCGCCAGCAGCCAAGGCGGGAGGGCCCTCCACGAGCAGTACTTC.

The rearrangement uses TRBV7-9 and TRBJ2-3, with D maybe TRBD1 (6 bases). Looked up from germline, CDR1 is SEHNR and CDR2 is FQNEAQ (reference sequence). The CDR3 covers 13 residues. V shed 8 bases and J shed 4 bases, with 13 bases lying between them. In nucleotides, the CDR3 is TGTGCCAGCGTATACGCAGGGGCAGATACGCAGTATTTT. This sequence encodes CASVYAGADTQYF.

The genes are TRBV27 and TRBJ1-5, with D perhaps TRBD1 (6 bases). The V gene's germline CDR1 is MNHEY and CDR2 SMNVEV (reference sequence). The germline V and J ends were trimmed by 4 bases and 2 bases, with 12 bases remaining between them. The CDR3 length is 15 residues. CDR3 coding DNA: TGTGCCAGCAGTTCGCAGGGGAGGGGCAATCAGCCCCAGCATTTT. Amino acid sequence: CASSSQGRGNQPQHF.